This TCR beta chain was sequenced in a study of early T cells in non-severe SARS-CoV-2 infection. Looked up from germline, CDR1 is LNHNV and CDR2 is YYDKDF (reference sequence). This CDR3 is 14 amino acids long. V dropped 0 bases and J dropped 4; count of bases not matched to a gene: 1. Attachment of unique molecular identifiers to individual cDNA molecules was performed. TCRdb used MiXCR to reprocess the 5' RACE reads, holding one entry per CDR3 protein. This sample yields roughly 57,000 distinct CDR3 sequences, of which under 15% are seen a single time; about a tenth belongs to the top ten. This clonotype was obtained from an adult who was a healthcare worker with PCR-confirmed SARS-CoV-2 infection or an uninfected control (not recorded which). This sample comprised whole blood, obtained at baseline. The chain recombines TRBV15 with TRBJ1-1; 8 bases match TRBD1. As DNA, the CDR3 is TGTGCCACCAGCAGAGATCAGGGGGCCACTGAAGCTTTCTTT. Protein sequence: CATSRDQGATEAFF.